Listed below are T cell receptor beta chains from one sample, sequenced in a study of shared clonotypes between healthy human individuals. The protocol was immunoSEQ multiplex PCR, while the TCRdb copy is restricted to in-frame clones and leaves out a portion. This sample has about 2.1 million clones, with about 93% found just once. Sequences were obtained from naive CD8+ T cells from PBMCs. The receptors derive from a man younger than 35 in good health. Some clones in this sample may be carry-over from other donors' samples. CDR3s include the opening cysteine and the closing phenylalanine or tryptophan. The order of the fields is V gene, D gene, J gene, clone size, CDR3 DNA, CDR3 protein. The D gene is left open where the match is weak. The listing skips clone size in some rows; elsewhere it reads once, few, many or a size class.

>TRBV25-1|TRBD1|TRBJ2-1|.
TGTGCCAGCAGTGGAAGGGGACAGGGGGCAAGGTCTGTCAATGAGCAGTTCTTC
CASSGRGQGARSVNEQFF
>TRBV7-9|.|TRBJ2-1|.
TGTGCCAGCAGCGCCACCGGGGCCCAGTTCTTC
CASSATGAQFF
>TRBV28|.|TRBJ1-5|once
TGTGCCAGCAGTTTTCCTGAAGGGATTCCGCCCCAGCATTTT
CASSFPEGIPPQHF
>TRBV28|.|TRBJ1-3|.
TGTGCCAGCAGTCTCCCGACAGGCGCCTCTGGAAACACCATATATTTT
CASSLPTGASGNTIYF
>TRBV21-1|.|TRBJ2-2|.
TGTGCCAGCAGCAAATTATCGGAGAGGAGGGACAGGGGAGCCGGGGAGCTGTTTTTT
CASSKLSERRDRGAGELFF
>TRBV7-2|.|TRBJ1-1|.
TGTGCCAGCAGCTATACAGGGTTACCTGAAGCTTTCTTT
CASSYTGLPEAFF
>TRBV27|.|TRBJ2-5|.
TGTGCCAGCAGAAACGTTCAAGAGACCCAGTACTTC
CASRNVQETQYF
>TRBV2|.|TRBJ2-5|.
TGTGCCAGCAGAGTCTCGAGCCCTGGGGAGACCCAGTACTTC
CASRVSSPGETQYF
>TRBV30|.|TRBJ2-1|once
TGTGCCTGGAGTTGGGCATTAGGGCCCTACAATGAGCAGTTCTTC
CAWSWALGPYNEQFF
>TRBV15|TRBD2|TRBJ2-5|.
TGTGCCACCAGCAGAGAGTCTAGCGGGGGGCAAGAGACCCAGTACTTC
CATSRESSGGQETQYF
>TRBV28|.|TRBJ2-7|.
TGTGCCAGCAGTACCTCCCAGGAGACAGCGGCCTACGAGCAGTACTTC
CASSTSQETAAYEQYF
>TRBV5-1|TRBD1|TRBJ1-1|.
TGCGCCAGCAGCTTGAGGCCAGGGGGCGTGGCTTTCTTT
CASSLRPGGVAFF
>TRBV6-5|.|TRBJ2-2|.
TGTGCCAGCAGTTACGACAGAGGGGAGCTGTTTTTT
CASSYDRGELFF
>TRBV10-3|.|TRBJ1-2|.
TGTGCCATCAGTGACAACAACTATGGCTACACCTTC
CAISDNNYGYTF
>TRBV10-3|.|TRBJ2-2|.
TGTGCCACTGGGGGAGGTTCGAACACCGGGGAGCTGTTTTTT
CATGGGSNTGELFF
>TRBV7-3|TRBD1|TRBJ2-4|.
TGTGCCAGCAGCCCGGATCCTCGGACAGGGGAGGCCAAAAACATTCAGTACTTC
CASSPDPRTGEAKNIQYF
>TRBV29-1|TRBD1|TRBJ1-2|.
TGCAGCGTCAAGGACAGGGGGACCTATGGCTACACCTTC
CSVKDRGTYGYTF
>TRBV27|TRBD2|TRBJ2-4|.
TGTGCCAGCAGTTTTGTGGGGGGGAAGCGTCAGTACTTC
CASSFVGGKRQYF
>TRBV27|.|TRBJ1-1|few
TGTGCCAGCAGTTTCTCCATGAACACTGAAGCTTTCTTT
CASSFSMNTEAFF
>TRBV7-9|TRBD2|TRBJ2-7|.
TGTGCCAGCAGCTTCGGTCCCGGGACTAGCGAATACGAGCAGTACTTC
CASSFGPGTSEYEQYF
>TRBV15|.|TRBJ1-5|.
TGTGCCACCAGCAGGTCTATCGGAGGGAGGGCTCAGCCCCAGCATTTT
CATSRSIGGRAQPQHF
>TRBV5-6|.|TRBJ2-4|.
TGTGCCAGCAGCCTACGGGAAAACATTCAGTACTTC
CASSLRENIQYF
>TRBV27|.|TRBJ1-2|.
TGTGCCAGCAGCCCGTCGGGGGCTTATGGCTACACCTTC
CASSPSGAYGYTF
>TRBV15|.|TRBJ1-1|.
TGTGCCACCAGCAGAGGAACTCAAACAGCGTATTCCGGGGAAGCTTTCTTT
CATSRGTQTAYSGEAFF
>TRBV4-1|.|TRBJ1-6|.
TGCGCCAGCAGCCAAGAACCAGGGCCCGGTTGGGCCCTCCACTTT
CASSQEPGPGWALHF
>TRBV5-1|TRBD2|TRBJ2-2|.
TGCGCCAGCAGCTGGGGACTAGCGGGAGGTACCGGGGAGCTGTTTTTT
CASSWGLAGGTGELFF
>TRBV19|.|TRBJ2-4|.
TGTGCCAGTAGCGCCGTACTAGCCAAAAACATTCAGTACTTC
CASSAVLAKNIQYF
>TRBV12-1|.|TRBJ2-7|.
TGTGCCAGCAGCAGAGAAGGGGACTACGAGCAGTACTTC
CASSREGDYEQYF
>TRBV7-9|.|TRBJ1-2|.
TGTGCCAGCAGCTTCCCCGCGAACTATGGCTACACCTTC
CASSFPANYGYTF
>TRBV30|.|TRBJ1-1|.
TGTGCCTGGAGTAACACCCTTGAACACATGAACACTGAAGCTTTCTTT
CAWSNTLEHMNTEAFF
>TRBV6-1|.|TRBJ2-1|once
TGTGCCAGCAGAGTTACATACCACTCCTACAATGAGCAGTTCTTC
CASRVTYHSYNEQFF
>TRBV21-1|.|TRBJ1-5|once
TGTGCCAGCAGCAGGGATTTGCCGGGACAGCTTAGCAATCAGCCCCAGCATTTT
CASSRDLPGQLSNQPQHF
>TRBV28|TRBD2|TRBJ2-7|.
TGTGCCAGCAGGCTATTTGCGGGAGAGGGCGAGCAGTACTTC
CASRLFAGEGEQYF
>TRBV28|TRBD1|TRBJ1-5|.
TGTGCCAGCAGCTCCGGACAGGGCAGACAGCCCCAGCATTTT
CASSSGQGRQPQHF
>TRBV28|TRBD1|TRBJ2-7|.
TGTGCCAGCAGCCCGACCCGGGACAGCGACTCCTACGAGCAGTACTTC
CASSPTRDSDSYEQYF
>TRBV11-2|.|TRBJ2-7|.
TGTGCCAGCAGCTTAGGGCTTGAGCTCTACTTC
CASSLGLELYF
>TRBV27|TRBD1|TRBJ2-3|.
TGTGCCAGCAGTTCACGGGACAGGGCGAGAGATACGCAGTATTTT
CASSSRDRARDTQYF
>TRBV29-1|.|TRBJ1-2|once
TGCAGCGTTGATCGAGGGGATAGAGACTATGGCTACACCTTC
CSVDRGDRDYGYTF
>TRBV19|TRBD2|TRBJ2-3|.
TGTGCCAGTAGTATAGGAGCGGGAAGCACAGATACGCAGTATTTT
CASSIGAGSTDTQYF
>TRBV29-1|.|TRBJ2-5|.
TGCAGCGTTGAGGCTGGCTTCGGGGAGACCCAGTACTTC
CSVEAGFGETQYF
>TRBV29-1|TRBD2|TRBJ2-1|.
TGCAGCGTTATCTTGCGGGAGACCGATGAGCAGTTCTTC
CSVILRETDEQFF
>TRBV9|TRBD1|TRBJ1-1|.
TGTGCCAGCAGCGGTAGGACAGGCGACCTCACTGAAGCTTTCTTT
CASSGRTGDLTEAFF
>TRBV4-3|.|TRBJ1-5|.
TGCGCCAGCAGCCAAGATTGGCAGGCGGGGCAGCCCCAGCATTTT
CASSQDWQAGQPQHF